The 24 T cell receptor beta chains below come from one sample, sequenced in a study of a mutant IDH1 vaccine in newly diagnosed glioma. Sequencing used immunoSEQ multiplex PCR; TCRdb keeps in-frame clones, though not all of them. The table records around 100,000 clones, roughly 90% of them present only once. No antigen has been identified for these receptors. Time point in this sample: week 47, end of study. Every vaccination contained 300 ug of the mutant IDH1 20-mer peptide and was paired with topical imiquimod. The sample here was PBMCs, taken from a glioma patient whose treatment included an IDH1 peptide vaccine. The origin of the receptors is a woman in her fifties or sixties with glioma.

V and J are TRBV7-9 and TRBJ1-4; D call uncertain. With 5 bases removed from V and 8 bases from J, the gap between germline ends came to 15 bases. Germline V lookup: CDR1 SEHNR, CDR2 FQNEAQ (reference sequence). The CDR3 spans 14 residues. DNA of the CDR3: TGTGCCAGCAGCCCCCCGGGATCTGCGGAAAAACTGTTTTTT. This sequence encodes CASSPPGSAEKLFF.

The rearrangement links TRBV19 to TRBJ1-1, with 9 bases matching TRBD1. The V gene's germline CDR1 is LNHDA and CDR2 SQIVND (reference sequence). The CDR3 is 13 residues long. V trimming: 6 bases; J trimming: 4 bases; junction bases outside the gene matches: 3. CDR3 amino acids: CASSTQGATEAFF. CDR3 in DNA: TGTGCCAGTAGCACACAGGGGGCCACTGAAGCTTTCTTT.

The chain links TRBV27 to TRBJ1-3; D is uncertain. The germline V gene has CDR1 MNHEY and CDR2 SMNVEV (reference sequence). V was shortened by 6 bases and J by 2 bases, with 17 bases between the two germline ends. The CDR3 sequence is 16 residues long. The CDR3 DNA follows: TGTGCCAGCAGCCCTACCCCGGGAACCCCTGGAAACACCATATATTTT. Translated: CASSPTPGTPGNTIYF.

In nucleotides, the CDR3 is TGTGCCAGCAGTTACCCGGACCCCTACAATGAGCAGTTCTTC. This codes for CASSYPDPYNEQFF. The chain carries TRBV6-6 and TRBJ2-1, with D unclear. The germline V gene has CDR1 MNHNY and CDR2 SVGAGI (reference sequence). Trimming removed 2 bases from V and 2 bases from J, with 7 bases in between. The CDR3 contains 14 residues.

The rearrangement joins TRBV18 to TRBJ2-6; the D gene is possibly TRBD1 (5 bases). Germline CDR1 is KGHSH and CDR2 is LQKENI. The CDR3 covers 14 residues. V was trimmed by 9 bases and J by 0 bases, leaving 9 bases between them. As DNA, the CDR3 is TGTGCCAGTCCGACAGACTCTGGGGCCAACGTCCTGACTTTC. This translates into CASPTDSGANVLTF.

In this sample, this clone turned up once. Germline is not matched at one junction end, which may reflect a read error. DNA of the CDR3: TGCGCCGGCAGCCCTAGCCGGGACGGAGACAATGAGCAGTTCTTC. Translation: CAGSPSRDGDNEQFF. The rearrangement uses TRBV4-1 and TRBJ2-1; D assignment may be TRBD1 or TRBD2 (5 bases each). The CDR3 sequence is 15 residues long. The germline V gene encodes CDR1 MGHRA and CDR2 YSYEKL.

The chain employs TRBV18 and TRBJ1-1; D is uncertain. Looked up from germline, CDR1 is KGHSH and CDR2 is LQKENI. This CDR3 spans 13 amino acids. Trimming took 3 bases from V and 1 from J, leaving 6 bases between them. The CDR3 region is CASSPVGNTEAFF. The CDR3 bases are TGTGCCAGCTCACCGGTTGGGAACACTGAAGCTTTCTTT.

This chain links TRBV20-1 with TRBJ2-3, with D hard to call. The CDR3 is 10 residues long. The germline gives CDR1 DFQATT, CDR2 SNEGSKA (reference sequence). V lost 3 bases to trimming and J lost 6 bases, with 4 bases between them. The CDR3: CSARPDTQYF. The CDR3 DNA is TGCAGTGCTAGGCCCGATACGCAGTATTTT.

V and J are TRBV5-6 and TRBJ2-3, with 8 positions matching TRBD2. Germline V lookup: CDR1 SGHDT, CDR2 YYEEEE. V was clipped by 4 bases and J by 3 bases; unmatched bases: 7. The CDR3 contains 15 residues. CDR3: CASSLGGGRTDTQYF. The CDR3 DNA sequence: TGTGCCAGCAGCCTGGGGGGCGGGAGGACAGATACGCAGTATTTT.

The rearrangement joins TRBV7-9 to TRBJ1-5; 7 bases map to TRBD1. Trimming at V came to 4 bases and at J to 2 bases, leaving 2 bases not matched to a gene. The CDR3 loop spans 14 amino acids. Germline-derived CDR1 and CDR2 are SEHNR and FQNEAQ (reference sequence). The CDR3 region is CASSSTGGNQPQHF. CDR3 sequence (DNA): TGTGCCAGCAGCTCCACAGGGGGCAATCAGCCCCAGCATTTT.

The V call is TRBV7-8, the J call TRBJ2-1, with D perhaps assigned TRBD1 or TRBD2 (5 bases each). The germline V and J ends were trimmed by 2 bases and 5 bases, with 13 bases remaining between them. The CDR3 sequence is 15 residues long. From germline, CDR1 is SGHVS and CDR2 FQNEAQ. The CDR3 coding sequence is TGTGCCAGCAGCTTAATACTAGGGGCCCACAATGAGCAGTTCTTC. Translating gives CASSLILGAHNEQFF.

This chain uses TRBV5-1 with TRBJ2-6; D is unresolved. Germline CDR1 reads SGHRS; CDR2 reads YFSETQ. This CDR3 spans 16 amino acids. The ends were cut back, 1 base at V and 1 base at J, with 9 bases in the middle. This chain's CDR3 is CASSLWAGSGANVLTF. The DNA for the CDR3 is TGCGCCAGCAGCTTGTGGGCTGGGTCTGGGGCCAACGTCCTGACTTTC.

V and J are TRBV30 and TRBJ1-2; D might be TRBD1 (6 bases). Trimming took off 2 bases at V and 4 bases at J, with 20 bases between the two ends. The CDR3 length is 16 residues. Germline V gene lookup returns CDR1 GTSNPN and CDR2 SVGIG (reference sequence). The CDR3 loop is CAWSPIDFRGSYGYTF. CDR3 nucleotides: TGTGCCTGGAGTCCTATAGATTTCAGGGGAAGCTATGGCTACACCTTC.

The chain has TRBV29-1 and TRBJ2-3; TRBD1 matches 8 bases. Looked up from germline, CDR1 is SQVTM and CDR2 is ANQGSEA. The CDR3 contains 14 residues. V lost 5 bases to trimming and J lost 0 bases; unmatched junction nucleotides: 4. CDR3 protein: CSVTGQGSTDTQYF. CDR3 nucleotides: TGCAGCGTTACTGGACAGGGAAGCACAGATACGCAGTATTTT.

This clone is a singleton in its sample. The chain uses TRBV6-5 and TRBJ2-7; 16 bases align to TRBD2. CDR3 length equals 16 residues. Germline V lookup: CDR1 MNHEY, CDR2 SVGAGI. V was clipped by 4 bases and J by 3 bases; unmatched bases: 3. The CDR3, as DNA: TGTGCCAGCAGTTGGGGACTAGCGGGAGGGGGCTACGAGCAGTACTTC. It codes for CASSWGLAGGGYEQYF.

This sequence joins TRBV7-9 and TRBJ1-1; no clear D. With 4 bases removed from V and 1 base from J, the gap between germline ends came to 1 base. CDR3 length: 11 amino acids. Germline V gene lookup returns CDR1 SEHNR and CDR2 FQNEAQ (reference sequence). The CDR3 spells CASSWNTEAFF. CDR3 coding DNA: TGTGCCAGCAGCTGGAACACTGAAGCTTTCTTT.

With regard to this clone: Other nucleotide sequences in the sample specify the same CDR3. CDR3 DNA: TGTGCCAGCAGTTACTCGGACAGTTCCTATGGCTACACCTTC. This gives the protein CASSYSDSSYGYTF. This chain joins TRBV6-5 and TRBJ1-2; weak D call: TRBD1 (6 bases). V was trimmed by 0 bases and J by 4 bases, leaving 9 bases between them. This CDR3 comprises 14 residues. Germline CDR1 MNHEY, CDR2 SVGAGI.

This clone was found a few times. The chain carries TRBV4-1 and TRBJ1-2; no reliable D call. This CDR3 has 13 residues. Germline CDR1 is MGHRA and CDR2 is YSYEKL. V lost 4 bases to trimming and J lost 4 bases, with 10 bases between them. The CDR3 DNA reads TGCGCCAGCAGCCTCTCTCCAACCTATGGCTACACCTTC. This encodes CASSLSPTYGYTF.

The chain is built from TRBV2 and TRBJ1-5, with unresolved D. V shed 5 bases and J shed 3 bases, with 14 bases lying between them. CDR3 length equals 15 residues. CDR1 and CDR2 from the germline V gene are SNHLY and FYNNEI. CDR3 sequence: CASSLPYRDNQPQHF. The CDR3 DNA follows: TGTGCCAGCAGTCTGCCATATAGAGACAATCAGCCCCAGCATTTT.

The CDR3 sequence: CASSQGQGAGVNTEAFF. In nucleotides, the CDR3 is TGCGCCAGCAGCCAGGGACAGGGGGCGGGTGTGAACACTGAAGCTTTCTTT. J is TRBJ1-1 and V is TRBV4-1; TRBD1 aligns across 12 bases. There are 17 residues in the CDR3. The V and J ends lost 3 bases and 0 bases, in that order; junction bases with no gene match: 5. Germline lookup yields CDR1 MGHRA and CDR2 YSYEKL.

DNA of the CDR3: TGTGCCAGCAGCCCCTGGGGGAGGCCCGGGGAGCTGTTTTTT. It codes for CASSPWGRPGELFF. This chain joins TRBV7-3 and TRBJ2-2; D possibly corresponds to TRBD2 (6 bases). The CDR3 consists of 14 residues. V was cut by 5 bases and J by 6 bases, with 13 bases left in between. Germline lookup yields CDR1 SGHTA and CDR2 FQGTGA.

This clone turned up a few times. The rearrangement links TRBV29-1 to TRBJ2-1; 12 nucleotides agree with TRBD2. The germline gives CDR1 SQVTM, CDR2 ANQGSEA. This CDR3 comprises 15 residues. V was clipped by 3 bases and J by 9 bases; unmatched bases: 9. This chain's CDR3 is CSVDRTSGRPSEQFF. CDR3 DNA sequence: TGCAGCGTTGATCGAACTAGCGGGAGGCCTAGTGAGCAGTTCTTC.

This clone was recorded once. The chain uses TRBV6-6 and TRBJ1-2; 9 bases map to TRBD1. V dropped 4 bases and J dropped 3; count of bases not matched to a gene: 3. Looked up from germline, CDR1 is MNHNY and CDR2 is SVGAGI (reference sequence). The CDR3 totals 14 residues. The CDR3 protein is CASSSGQGDYGYTF. The CDR3 region has the DNA TGTGCCAGCAGTTCGGGACAGGGAGACTATGGCTACACCTTC.

CDR3 DNA: TGCGCCAGCAGCTTGCAGGGTAGCGGGGTATGGACCTACGAGCAGTACTTC. Its protein product is CASSLQGSGVWTYEQYF. V is TRBV5-1 and J is TRBJ2-7; 8 bases map to TRBD2. Germline loops: CDR1 SGHRS, CDR2 YFSETQ. The CDR3 has 17 amino acids. V dropped 1 base and J dropped 2; count of bases not matched to a gene: 11.